This is a list of T cell receptor beta chains from one sample in a study of cytomegalovirus exposure and HLA in healthy donors. Assay: immunoSEQ multiplex PCR; the TCRdb copy retains only in-frame clones and omits some. The sample holds around 99,000 clones, approximately 80% seen once. The sequencing sample was made of PBMCs. The receptors were sampled from a man in his forties in good health and CMV-seronegative. Both conserved end residues are part of each CDR3. D genes are given only for firm matches. Clone sizes are given selectively: once, few, many, or a class where the clone is expanded.

.	TRBJ2-3	.	TRBV10-1	CASSESSYTDTQYF	TGCGCCAGCAGTGAGTCGTCGTACACAGATACGCAGTATTTT
TRBD1	TRBJ2-7	once	TRBV30	CAWRTLGQSYEQYF	TGTGCCTGGAGAACCCTGGGACAGTCCTACGAGCAGTACTTC
.	TRBJ2-5	.	TRBV5-6	CASSLERGLETQYF	TGTGCCAGCAGCTTGGAAAGGGGCCTAGAGACCCAGTACTTC
.	TRBJ2-7	.	TRBV2	CASSEVYTSYEQYF	TGTGCCAGCAGTGAAGTGTACACATCCTACGAGCAGTACTTC
.	TRBJ2-5	.	TRBV25-1	CASSQVETQYF	TGTGCCAGCAGCCAGGTGGAGACCCAGTACTTC
TRBD1	TRBJ2-2	.	TRBV11-1	CASSPRTGQGHTGELFF	TGTGCCAGCAGCCCCCGGACGGGACAGGGTCACACCGGGGAGCTGTTTTTT
TRBD1	TRBJ1-5	.	TRBV27	CASRGTGANQPQHF	TGTGCCAGCCGTGGGACAGGGGCCAATCAGCCCCAGCATTTT
TRBD1	TRBJ1-1	.	TRBV19	CASSKEGAMNTEAFF	TGTGCCAGTAGCAAAGAGGGGGCCATGAACACTGAAGCTTTCTTT
.	TRBJ2-7	.	TRBV7-6	CASSLASGAQSYEQYF	TGTGCCAGCAGCTTAGCGTCAGGGGCACAGTCCTACGAGCAGTACTTC
.	TRBJ1-1	.	TRBV16	CASSQIRGAEAFF	TGTGCCAGCAGCCAAATCAGGGGAGCTGAAGCTTTCTTT
.	TRBJ2-3	.	TRBV5-6	CASSGTLHTDTQYF	TGTGCCAGCAGCGGGACTTTGCACACAGATACGCAGTATTTT
.	TRBJ2-2	.	TRBV19	CASSPITGNTGELFF	TGTGCCAGTAGTCCTATCACAGGGAATACCGGGGAGCTGTTTTTT
TRBD1	TRBJ1-6	.	TRBV6-5	CASSQGQHRGSPLHF	TGTGCCAGCAGTCAGGGACAGCATCGTGGTTCACCCCTCCACTTT
TRBD1	TRBJ1-1	.	TRBV5-1	CASSFGDRDKAFF	TGCGCCAGCAGCTTCGGGGACAGAGATAAAGCTTTCTTT
TRBD1	TRBJ1-5	few	TRBV10-3	CAISTTGQGAGQPQHF	TGTGCCATCTCCACGACGGGACAGGGGGCCGGTCAGCCCCAGCATTTT